A single sample is the source of the 3 T cell receptor beta chains below, sequenced in a study of blood T cell repertoires in COVID-19. This table comes from immunoSEQ multiplex PCR, and its TCRdb copy is limited to in-frame clones, with some not included. The sample contains tens of thousands of clones, 80% to 90% of which appear only once. Sequences were obtained from peripheral blood. These receptor sequences come from a man aged 30 to 39 with active or convalescent COVID-19.

This chain connects TRBV11-3 to TRBJ1-1; tentative D call: TRBD1 (5 bases). From germline, CDR1 is SGHNT and CDR2 YENEEA. CDR3 length: 13 residues. V shed 1 base and J shed 5 bases, with 8 bases lying between them. CDR3 nucleotide sequence: TGTGCCAGCAGCTTAGTTGGGGCTACTGAAGCTTTCTTT. This gives the protein CASSLVGATEAFF. The full variable domain, rest sourced from reference TRBV11-3 and TRBJ1-1, is EAGVVQSPRYKIIEKKQPVAFWCNPISGHNTLYWYLQNLGQGPELLIRYENEEAVDDSQLPKDRFSAERLKGVDSTLKIQPAELGDSAVYLCASSLVGATEAFFGQGTRLTVV.

J is TRBJ2-7 and V is TRBV9; 7 bases agree with TRBD2. In germline, CDR1 is SGDLS, CDR2 YYNGEE. V trimming: 4 bases; J trimming: 2 bases; junction bases outside the gene matches: 6. This CDR3 is 14 amino acids long. CDR3 loop: CASSISGTTYEQYF. In DNA form, the CDR3 reads TGTGCCAGCAGCATTTCCGGGACTACCTACGAGCAGTACTTC.

The V gene is TRBV7-9, the J gene TRBJ1-1; 9 positions agree with TRBD1. Germline V gene data show CDR1 as SEHNR and CDR2 as FQNEAQ (reference sequence). CDR3 size: 17 residues. J lost 0 bases, V lost 5 bases, and 10 bases had no gene match. The CDR3 protein is CASSPPMGTGLNTEAFF. For the CDR3, the DNA is TGTGCCAGCAGCCCCCCAATGGGGACAGGGTTGAACACTGAAGCTTTCTTT.